The next 10 T cell receptor beta chains were all read from a single sample in a study of T cell responses to AZD1222 COVID-19 vaccine. TCRdb keeps only in-frame clones here, not all; method: immunoSEQ multiplex PCR. The sample lists 60,000 to 65,000 clones; 84% were seen once. The sample consisted of peripheral blood, taken on day 0 of AZD1222 vaccination. All receptors derive from an adult in good health.

The chain carries TRBV5-6 and TRBJ2-7, with D uncertain. The V end was cut by 0 bases, the J end by 1 base, with 8 bases between. Germline loops: CDR1 SGHDT, CDR2 YYEEEE. The CDR3 runs to 14 residues. Here the CDR3 reads CASSLVGGSYEQYF. The DNA for the CDR3 is TGTGCCAGCAGCTTGGTGGGCGGATCCTACGAGCAGTACTTC.

This clone was observed once. The chain recombines TRBV11-2 with TRBJ1-4; D remains ambiguous. CDR1 and CDR2 (germline): SGHAT, FQNNGV. CDR3 length equals 13 residues. Trimming took off 4 bases at V and 8 bases at J, with 11 bases between the two ends. For the CDR3, the DNA is TGTGCCAGCAGCTCAACTCCGCGAGAAAAACTGTTTTTT. It specifies CASSSTPREKLFF.

This chain uses TRBV11-2 with TRBJ2-3, with D possibly matching TRBD2 (5 bases). The CDR3 loop spans 15 amino acids. Per germline, CDR1 SGHAT and CDR2 FQNNGV. V gave up 1 base and J gave up 2 bases, with 10 bases separating them. The CDR3 nucleotides are TGTGCCAGCAGCTTAGGCGGGCCCCTCACAGATACGCAGTATTTT. Protein: CASSLGGPLTDTQYF.

The chain couples TRBV5-6 to TRBJ1-1; D is ambiguous. The V gene's germline CDR1 is SGHDT and CDR2 YYEEEE. Trimming removed 1 base from V and 8 bases from J, with 15 bases in between. CDR3 length: 14 residues. CDR3 residues: CASSLTGEVKEAFF. As DNA, the CDR3 is TGTGCCAGCAGCTTGACTGGGGAGGTTAAGGAAGCTTTCTTT.

This clone was seen a few times. V is TRBV7-9 and J is TRBJ1-2; 7 bases map to TRBD1. V lost 4 bases to trimming and J lost 4 bases; unmatched junction nucleotides: 15. The CDR3 has 17 amino acids. Germline V gene data show CDR1 as SEHNR and CDR2 as FQNEAQ (reference sequence). This CDR3 reads CASSSNMGQSILYGYTF. CDR3 in DNA: TGTGCCAGCAGCTCAAATATGGGACAGTCGATCCTCTATGGCTACACCTTC.

The chain recombines TRBV9 with TRBJ2-5; D is perhaps TRBD1 (6 bases). Germline V CDR1 and CDR2: SGDLS, YYNGEE. CDR3 length: 15 amino acids. V was pared by 0 bases and J by 4 bases, with 13 bases between. CDR3 loop: CASSVGVGQIETQYF. The DNA of the CDR3 is TGTGCCAGCAGCGTAGGGGTCGGACAGATAGAGACCCAGTACTTC.

V gene TRBV29-1 combines with J gene TRBJ2-1; 9 nucleotides agree with TRBD2. Per the germline V gene, CDR1 is SQVTM and CDR2 is ANQGSEA. J was trimmed by 3 bases and V by 5 bases; bases with no gene match: 2. This CDR3 has 13 residues. As DNA, the CDR3 is TGCAGCGTTCCAGCGGGGGGCTACAATGAGCAGTTCTTC. This sequence encodes CSVPAGGYNEQFF.

The CDR3 sequence is CAWVRGARAFF. DNA for the CDR3: TGTGCCTGGGTGAGGGGGGCCAGAGCTTTCTTT. The chain carries TRBV30 and TRBJ1-1; TRBD1 is a possible D gene (6 bases). The CDR3 sequence is 11 residues long. CDR1 is GTSNPN and CDR2 is SVGIG in the germline V gene (reference sequence). V was cut by 5 bases and J by 10 bases, with 14 bases left in between.

There are a few counts of this clone. The chain uses TRBV4-3 and TRBJ2-2; D is unclear. V shed 0 bases and J shed 3 bases, with 11 bases lying between them. The CDR3 has 16 residues. Germline values: CDR1 LGHNA, CDR2 YSLEER. In DNA, the CDR3 is TGCGCCAGCAGCCAAGATCAAATTTTGTACACCGGGGAGCTGTTTTTT. The encoded protein is CASSQDQILYTGELFF.

This sequence joins TRBV25-1 and TRBJ1-1; D gene uncertain. V lost 7 bases to trimming and J lost 3 bases, with 15 bases between them. Germline CDR1 reads MGHDK; CDR2 reads SYGVNS. CDR3 length: 14 residues. In DNA form, the CDR3 reads TGTGCCAGCACCGGGCAGGCGGGGTACACTGAAGCTTTCTTT. Protein: CASTGQAGYTEAFF.